These 17 T cell receptor beta chains were all obtained from the same sample, sequenced in a study of CD8+CD57+ T cells in acquired aplastic anemia. The authors sequenced patients whose flow cytometry had shown CD8+CD57+ cell expansion. Using genomic DNA as the template, TCR beta VDJ and CDR3 profiling was carried out. MiXCR, run by TCRdb on the reads, gives a single entry per CDR3 protein. The sample records 150,000 to 180,000 distinct CDR3 sequences, roughly 49% being singletons. Sequenced sample: sorted CD4+, CD8+, or CD8+CD57+ T cells (not recorded which) from PBMCs. These receptors were obtained from a human donor with aplastic anemia.

This clonotype was seen repeatedly, ten times or more. The rearrangement joins TRBV20-1 to TRBJ1-1; perhaps TRBD1 as D (6 bases). The CDR3 totals 11 residues. From germline, CDR1 is DFQATT and CDR2 SNEGSKA (reference sequence). Trimming stripped 8 bases from V and 13 bases from J, with 20 bases between. The CDR3 sequence is CSQESGTKFFF. In DNA form, the CDR3 reads TGCAGTCAAGAATCCGGGACAAAGTTTTTCTTT.

This clonotype was counted at least ten times. The chain combines TRBV6-1 with TRBJ2-7, with 8 bases identical to TRBD1. V lost 4 bases, J lost 4 bases, and 6 bases stayed unmatched. Looked up from germline, CDR1 is MNHNS and CDR2 is SASEGT. This CDR3 region has 14 residues. CDR3 nucleotide sequence: TGTGCCAGCAGTGGGGACAGGTCCCCGTACGAGCAGTACTTC. It encodes CASSGDRSPYEQYF.

The gene calls are TRBV6-1 and TRBJ2-1; 7 bases agree with TRBD1. With 6 bases clipped from V and 1 base from J, the junction kept 6 bases outside the gene matches. This CDR3 has 15 amino acids. Looked up from germline, CDR1 is MNHNS and CDR2 is SASEGT. The CDR3 DNA follows: TGTGCCAGCAGAAAACAGGGGAGTTCCTACAATGAGCAGTTCTTC. This translates into CASRKQGSSYNEQFF.

Note on this clonotype: The junction shows a germline mismatch at one end, possibly a read error. The gene calls are TRBV5-4 and TRBJ2-5; no definite D call. This CDR3 has 14 residues. The germline CDR1 and CDR2 sequences are SGHNT and YYREEE (reference sequence). CDR3 in DNA: TGTGCCGGCAGCTCCCTGGGGTCCCAAGAGACCCAGTACTTC. This gives the protein CAGSSLGSQETQYF.

DNA of the CDR3: TGCAGCGTTGAAAGTCAGGGAGGGACTGAAGCTTTCTTT. It codes for CSVESQGGTEAFF. V gene TRBV29-1 combines with J gene TRBJ1-1, with D tentatively TRBD1 (5 bases). This CDR3 region has 13 residues. Germline CDR1 reads SQVTM; CDR2 reads ANQGSEA. Trimming cost V 2 bases and J 5 bases, with 12 bases left between them.

Turning to this clonotype: Likely a read error: the CDR3 ends without its conserved phenylalanine or tryptophan. Because the CDR3's place on the DNA is in doubt, the DNA is left out and the CDR3 is given as listed by TCRdb. The CDR3 sequence: CASSETGNT. The rearrangement uses TRBV2 and TRBJ1-3; the table gives TRBD1 as D, unverified against the DNA. A total of 9 residues make up the CDR3, ends included. CDR1 is SNHLY, CDR2 FYNNEI, per germline.

This clonotype was counted ten times or more. The chain uses TRBV3-1 and TRBJ1-1; D not resolved. The length of the CDR3 is 13 residues. CDR1 and CDR2 (germline): LGHDT, YNNKEL (reference sequence). Trimming pared 4 bases from V and 1 base from J, leaving 7 bases between. DNA of the CDR3: TGTGCCAGCAGCCCGTCCGGGAACACTGAAGCTTTCTTT. Residues: CASSPSGNTEAFF.

About this clonotype itself: This clone may be a read error of a much larger clone one base away. The chain links TRBV12-3 or TRBV12-4 to TRBJ2-5; tentatively, D is TRBD2 (5 bases). CDR3 length equals 16 residues. Trimming stripped 5 bases from V and 5 bases from J, with 21 bases between. The CDR3 region has the DNA TGTGCCAGCAGTACTAGACGGTTGAGGGATGAGGAGACCCAGTACTTC. This sequence encodes CASSTRRLRDEETQYF.

The chain uses TRBV29-1 and TRBJ2-7; D may be TRBD1 (6 bases). V lost 6 bases and J 6 bases, leaving 12 bases between the germline ends. CDR3 length equals 11 residues. Per the germline V gene, CDR1 is SQVTM and CDR2 is ANQGSEA. The CDR3 region is CSVTRGGEQYF. The DNA of the CDR3 is TGCAGCGTCACCCGAGGGGGCGAGCAGTACTTC.

This clonotype came up many times. V and J are TRBV5-6 and TRBJ1-6; D gene unclear. Deletions cut 4 bases from V and 12 bases from J, with 17 bases between. The germline V gene has CDR1 SGHDT and CDR2 YYEEEE. The CDR3 is 14 residues long. Here the CDR3 reads CASSPEPELKPLHF. CDR3 in DNA: TGTGCCAGCAGCCCGGAGCCGGAGCTGAAACCCCTCCACTTT.

The chain combines TRBV7-9 with TRBJ2-5, with D tentatively TRBD2 (7 bases). The length of the CDR3 is 12 residues. The ends were cut back, 8 bases at V and 3 bases at J, with 10 bases in the middle. Germline V gene lookup returns CDR1 SEHNR and CDR2 FQNEAQ (reference sequence). The CDR3 is CASGGAEETQYF. CDR3 nucleotide sequence: TGTGCCAGCGGGGGGGCGGAAGAGACCCAGTACTTC. The full variable domain, its missing parts supplied by reference TRBV7-9 and TRBJ2-5, is DTGVSQNPRHKITKRGQNVTFRCDPISEHNRLYWYRQTLGQGPEFLTYFQNEAQLEKSRLLSDRFSAERPKGSFSTLEIQRTEQGDSAMYLCASGGAEETQYFGPGTRLLVL.

The V gene is TRBV19, the J gene TRBJ1-6, with 8 bases fitting TRBD1. J lost 8 bases, V lost 5 bases, and 5 bases had no gene match. The CDR3 covers 14 residues. Per the germline V gene, CDR1 is LNHDA and CDR2 is SQIVND (reference sequence). DNA for the CDR3: TGTGCCAGTAGTTCAGGACAGGGCCATTCACCCCTCCACTTT. Protein: CASSSGQGHSPLHF.

As for this clonotype: At one end, the junction sequence differs from germline, possibly due to a read error. The CDR3, as DNA: TGTGCTAGCAGCTTAGGTCATCAGGGGCGAGAGACCCAGTACTTC. Its protein product is CASSLGHQGRETQYF. This chain joins TRBV7-6 and TRBJ2-5; D perhaps matches TRBD1 (6 bases). CDR1 and CDR2 from the germline V gene are SGHVS and FNYEAQ. CDR3 length: 15 residues.

The CDR3 protein is CATGLAGGLDTQYF. CDR3 DNA sequence: TGTGCCACCGGACTAGCGGGGGGGCTGGATACGCAGTATTTT. The chain links TRBV10-3 to TRBJ2-3; 15 bases are shared with TRBD2. V dropped 10 bases and J dropped 6; count of bases not matched to a gene: 5. Germline CDR1 is ENHRY and CDR2 is SYGVKD. The CDR3 covers 14 residues.

The chain uses TRBV29-1 and TRBJ2-1; weak D call: TRBD2 (5 bases). With 7 bases removed from V and 7 bases from J, the gap between germline ends came to 8 bases. Looked up from germline, CDR1 is SQVTM and CDR2 is ANQGSEA. The CDR3 length is 10 residues. The CDR3 loop is CSARTNEQFF. The CDR3 nucleotides are TGCAGCGCCAGGACTAATGAGCAGTTCTTC.

The chain combines TRBV6-5 with TRBJ1-1, with TRBD1 matching over 7 bases. Trimming removed 5 bases from V and 5 bases from J; junction bases left unmatched: 11. The CDR3 loop spans 15 amino acids. Per the germline V gene, CDR1 is MNHEY and CDR2 is SVGAGI. The CDR3 sequence is CASSHRGVPQTEAFF. The CDR3 DNA reads as TGTGCCAGCAGTCACAGGGGCGTGCCGCAAACTGAAGCTTTCTTT.

The chain recombines TRBV5-5 with TRBJ2-7; TRBD2 matches at 9 bases. The J segment lost 2 bases and the V segment lost 6 bases, leaving 6 bases of the junction unmatched. The CDR3 is 14 residues long. The germline CDR1 and CDR2 sequences are SGHKS and YYEKEE (reference sequence). CDR3 loop: CASICGGGTYEQYF. CDR3 in DNA: TGTGCCAGCATATGCGGGGGGGGTACCTACGAGCAGTACTTC.